The T cell receptor beta chain under discussion was sequenced for a study of control samples from healthy donors and cancer patients. The method was immunoSEQ multiplex PCR; TCRdb's version includes in-frame clones alone and lacks a portion of them. The data show more than 95,000 clones, around 89% seen once. CDR1 is SGHTA, CDR2 FQGNSA, per germline. Trimming removed 4 bases at V and 0 bases at J, with 4 bases between. The CDR3 runs to 13 residues. This TCR derives from a woman in her 70s in good health. The sequenced sample was blood. The rearrangement uses TRBV7-2 and TRBJ2-1; D is ambiguous. CDR3 sequence: CASSSASYNEQFF. The DNA for the CDR3 is TGTGCCAGCAGCTCTGCCTCCTACAATGAGCAGTTCTTC.